The subject of this entry is one TCR beta chain. Antigen: not known. The entry originates in a study of siplizumab effects on memory and regulatory T cells. Study-wide results and caveats: Naive T cells seemed more diverse than memory cells and seemed major alloresponse contributors. No more than a minor fraction of alloreactive clones could be traced back to unstimulated subsets. The mean Treg-derived percentage of mappable alloreactive CD4+ clones was 60% to 70% with siplizumab compared with roughly 26% in controls.

The ends lost 3 bases at V and 3 bases at J; junction bases unmatched: 4. CDR1 is LNHNV, CDR2 YYDKDF, per germline (reference sequence). This CDR3 has 15 residues. Profiling relied on immunoSEQ multiplex PCR, and the TCRdb table lists in-frame clones only, not all of them. The repertoire holds about 85,000 clones, 85% to 95% seen once, with about a fifth in the top ten. The TCR originated in a human donor in good health. The sample consisted of CD8+ T cells sorted from blood. V gene TRBV15 combines with J gene TRBJ1-1; the match to TRBD1 covers 10 bases. The CDR3 spells CATSRSGTGDTEAFF. The CDR3 DNA follows: TGTGCCACCAGCAGGTCGGGGACAGGGGACACTGAAGCTTTCTTT.